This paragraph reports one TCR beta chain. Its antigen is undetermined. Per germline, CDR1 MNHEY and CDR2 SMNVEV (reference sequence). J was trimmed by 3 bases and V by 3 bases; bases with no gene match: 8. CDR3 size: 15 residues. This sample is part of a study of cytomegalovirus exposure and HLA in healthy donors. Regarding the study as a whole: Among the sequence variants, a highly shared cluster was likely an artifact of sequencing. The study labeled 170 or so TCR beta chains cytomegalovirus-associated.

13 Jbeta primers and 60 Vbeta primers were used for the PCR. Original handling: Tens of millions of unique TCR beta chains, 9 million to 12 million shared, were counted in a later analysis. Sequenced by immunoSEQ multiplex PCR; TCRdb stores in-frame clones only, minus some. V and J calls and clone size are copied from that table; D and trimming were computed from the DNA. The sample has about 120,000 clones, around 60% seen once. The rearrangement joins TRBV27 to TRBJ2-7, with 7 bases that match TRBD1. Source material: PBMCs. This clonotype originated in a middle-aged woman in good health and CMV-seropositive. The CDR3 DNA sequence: TGTGCCAGCAGTTTCGGGACAGCCGGCCTCTACGAGCAGTACTTC. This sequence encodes CASSFGTAGLYEQYF.